The T cell receptor beta chain described here comes from a study of T-cell reconstitution after alpha-beta-depleted transplantation in children. Preparation of the TCRbeta library was carried out with unique molecular identifiers. MiXCR, applied by TCRdb to the PCR reads, yields one record per CDR3 protein. The data hold about 610,000 distinct CDR3 sequences, with under 12% observed a single time. The CDR3 has 15 amino acids. Germline CDR1 is MDHEN and CDR2 is SYDVKM. Unmatched junction bases numbered 4, after V lost 4 bases and J lost 6 bases. Sequenced material: PBMCs from the stem cell graft donor, taken from the stem cell graft. The chain employs TRBV28 and TRBJ1-4, with 11 bases identical to TRBD1. This TCR derives from a human donor who donated a stem cell graft to a child with acute myeloid leukemia. CDR3 region: CASSSPGQGDEKLFF. The CDR3 nucleotides are TGTGCCAGCAGTTCACCGGGACAGGGGGATGAAAAACTGTTTTTT.